These 23 T cell receptor beta chains share one sample of origin, sequenced in a study of identical twins. Each CDR3 protein is one row after TCRdb ran MiXCR on the 5' RACE reads. The table has 460,000 or so distinct CDR3 sequences, 13% to 15% seen once. This sample also appeared in a second study, on yellow fever vaccine responses in identical twins.

Sequenced input: CD4+ T cells sorted from blood. These receptor sequences come from a young woman in good health.

There are many counts of this clonotype. The genes are TRBV12-3 or TRBV12-4 and TRBJ2-2, with D perhaps TRBD1 (6 bases). This CDR3 has 15 residues. V dropped 2 bases and J dropped 6 bases, with 13 bases sitting between them. CDR3 nucleotide sequence: TGTGCCAGCAGTTTAAGGGCCGAGGGGGCCGGGGAGCTGTTTTTT. Residues: CASSLRAEGAGELFF.

This clonotype turned up a few times. The chain carries TRBV10-3 and TRBJ2-5; tentatively, D is TRBD2 (6 bases). Germline values: CDR1 ENHRY, CDR2 SYGVKD. The CDR3 has 13 residues. V dropped 6 bases and J dropped 5 bases, with 13 bases sitting between them. The DNA for the CDR3 is TGTGCCATCAGCCGGGACTTCGCGGAGACCCAGTACTTC. Its translation: CAISRDFAETQYF.

This clonotype was seen a handful of times. The CDR3: CSARRQGRNEQYF. In DNA form, the CDR3 reads TGCAGTGCTAGACGGCAGGGGCGGAACGAGCAGTACTTC. The V gene is TRBV20-1, the J gene TRBJ2-7, with D maybe TRBD1 (6 bases). Trimming took off 2 bases at V and 5 bases at J, with 13 bases between the two ends. This CDR3 has 13 residues. Germline loops: CDR1 DFQATT, CDR2 SNEGSKA (reference sequence).

This clonotype was counted between two and nine times. The chain joins TRBV6-5 to TRBJ2-1; the D gene is possibly TRBD2 (5 bases). Germline assignment: CDR1 MNHEY and CDR2 SVGAGI. The CDR3 is 13 amino acids. V gave up 2 bases and J gave up 15 bases, with 17 bases separating them. The chain's CDR3 is CASSYMPEAYRFF. The CDR3 DNA reads TGTGCCAGCAGTTACATGCCGGAGGCCTACAGGTTCTTC.

This clonotype was picked up a small number of times. The gene calls are TRBV21-1 and TRBJ1-5. TRBV21-1 is labeled a pseudogene. The CDR3 sequence is 16 residues long. The CDR3 region is CASSKSSEDLNQPQHF. In DNA form, the CDR3 reads TGTGCCAGCAGCAAATCTTCCGAGGATCTTAATCAGCCCCAGCATTTT.

The chain joins TRBV30 to TRBJ1-1, with 8 bases identical to TRBD1. In germline, CDR1 is GTSNPN, CDR2 SVGIG (reference sequence). The CDR3 runs 14 residues. The V gene end was trimmed by 0 bases and the J gene end by 1 base; junction bases not matched to a gene: 1. DNA for the CDR3: TGTGCCTGGAGTGTAGGACAGGGGAACACTGAAGCTTTCTTT. The encoded protein is CAWSVGQGNTEAFF.

This clonotype was counted between two and nine times. The rearrangement joins TRBV2 to TRBJ2-7; 7 bases match TRBD2. The V segment lost 6 bases and the J segment 5 bases; nucleotides outside the gene matches: 1. Germline CDR1 reads SNHLY; CDR2 reads FYNNEI. This CDR3 has 11 residues. CDR3 loop: CASRGGNEQYF. The DNA for the CDR3 is TGTGCCAGCAGGGGAGGGAACGAGCAGTACTTC. Variable domain in full (rest from reference TRBV2 and TRBJ2-7): EPEVTQTPSHQVTQMGQEVILRCVPISNHLYFYWYRQILGQKVEFLVSFYNNEISEKSEIFDDQFSVERPDGSNFTLKIRSTKLEDSAMYFCASRGGNEQYFGPGTRLTVT.

In this sample, this clonotype turned up many times. The J gene is TRBJ2-2, the V gene TRBV15, with D perhaps assigned TRBD1 or TRBD2 (6 bases each). The CDR3 totals 16 residues. The V gene's germline CDR1 is LNHNV and CDR2 YYDKDF (reference sequence). V was pared by 7 bases and J by 5 bases, with 20 bases between. CDR3 DNA sequence: TGTGCCACCACCCGTAGAGGAACAGGGAGGACCGGGGAGCTGTTTTTT. This translates into CATTRRGTGRTGELFF.

There are a few counts of this clonotype. V usage is TRBV10-1 and J usage is TRBJ2-1; TRBD2 aligns across 7 bases. Germline CDR1 WNHNN, CDR2 SYGVQD (reference sequence). CDR3 length: 15 amino acids. Trimming took 8 bases from V and 6 from J; bases not matched to a gene: 13. The CDR3 region has the DNA TGCGCCAGCGTCAATCGGGAGGTCCGCCCCAATGAGCAGTTCTTC. This encodes CASVNREVRPNEQFF.

This clonotype was seen only a few times. The chain employs TRBV7-6 and TRBJ2-4; D perhaps matches TRBD1 (7 bases). V lost 5 bases and J 1 base, leaving 15 bases between the germline ends. Germline V gives CDR1 SGHVS, CDR2 FNYEAQ. The CDR3 extends over 16 amino acids. The CDR3 region is CASSPGTAGAKNIQYF. The CDR3, as DNA: TGTGCCAGCAGCCCTGGGACAGCGGGTGCCAAAAACATTCAGTACTTC.

This clonotype was picked up one time. An end of the junction does not agree with germline; a read error may underlie this. The rearrangement joins TRBV7-1 to TRBJ2-7, with D perhaps TRBD1 (5 bases). TRBV7-1 is annotated as an ORF whose role is uncertain. CDR3 length: 17 amino acids. The CDR3 is CASSREGETVHSYDQYF. For the CDR3, the DNA is TGCGCCAGCAGCCGCGAAGGGGAAACTGTTCACTCCTACGACCAGTACTTC.

This clonotype was seen a few times. The V call is TRBV6-4, the J call TRBJ2-3; 13 nucleotides align to TRBD2. The ends lost 6 bases at V and 5 bases at J; junction bases unmatched: 14. This CDR3 contains 18 residues. CDR1 and CDR2 from the germline V gene are MRHNA and SNTAGT. CDR3 sequence reads: CASSPRPTSGGPGDTQYF. CDR3 nucleotides: TGTGCCAGCAGCCCCCGCCCGACTAGCGGGGGGCCAGGAGATACGCAGTATTTT.

This chain joins TRBV6-6 and TRBJ1-6, with no clear D. From germline, CDR1 is MNHNY and CDR2 SVGAGI (reference sequence). This CDR3 comprises 12 residues. The V gene lost 5 bases and the J gene lost 10 bases, with 9 bases spanning the gap. The CDR3 spells CASSKPRSPLHF. The CDR3 DNA follows: TGTGCCAGCAGTAAACCGAGGTCACCCCTCCACTTT.

This clonotype came up many times. V usage is TRBV29-1 and J usage is TRBJ2-7, with 7 nucleotides matching TRBD1. The CDR3 has 14 amino acids. J was trimmed by 7 bases and V by 7 bases; bases with no gene match: 16. Germline-derived CDR1 and CDR2 are SQVTM and ANQGSEA. The CDR3 reads CSASRQGFASEQYF. CDR3 sequence (DNA): TGCAGCGCTAGCAGACAGGGTTTTGCGTCTGAGCAGTACTTC.

The chain combines TRBV24-1 with TRBJ2-1, with TRBD2 matching 8 bases. Germline V gene lookup returns CDR1 KGHDR and CDR2 SFDVKD. The J segment lost 6 bases and the V segment lost 3 bases, leaving 6 bases of the junction unmatched. The CDR3 runs 15 residues. The CDR3 here is CATSDLSGISNEQFF. The DNA for the CDR3 is TGTGCCACCAGTGATCTTAGCGGGATCTCCAATGAGCAGTTCTTC.

This clonotype was counted only a few times. The gene calls are TRBV24-1 and TRBJ2-5; no clear D. The V gene lost 3 bases and the J gene lost 0 bases, with 10 bases spanning the gap. This CDR3 region has 15 residues. Germline CDR1 KGHDR, CDR2 SFDVKD. CDR3 sequence reads: CATSDREPYQETQYF. CDR3 DNA sequence: TGTGCCACCAGTGATAGAGAGCCGTACCAAGAGACCCAGTACTTC.

This clonotype showed up just a few times. The genes are TRBV6-5 and TRBJ2-6; D not resolved. The CDR3 loop spans 15 amino acids. The V end lost 7 bases, the J end lost 0 bases, and 10 bases lay between the germline ends. CDR1 and CDR2 from the germline V gene are MNHEY and SVGAGI. The CDR3: CASNLENSGANVLTF. The CDR3 bases are TGTGCCAGCAATTTGGAAAACTCTGGGGCCAACGTCCTGACTTTC.

The J gene is TRBJ1-5, the V gene TRBV4-3; D is ambiguous. CDR1 is LGHNA and CDR2 is YSLEER in the germline V gene. Deletions cut 0 bases from V and 4 bases from J, with 13 bases between. This CDR3 is built from 16 residues. In nucleotides, the CDR3 is TGCGCCAGCAGCCAAGAAGCAGACCGAGTAAATCAGCCCCAGCATTTT. Protein sequence: CASSQEADRVNQPQHF.

The rearrangement uses TRBV6-4 and TRBJ1-6; 8 bases map to TRBD1. With 10 bases clipped from V and 11 bases from J, the junction kept 13 bases outside the gene matches. CDR3 length: 14 residues. Germline V gene sequence: CDR1 MRHNA, CDR2 SNTAGT. CDR3 nucleotides: TGTGCCAAAACCCGGGACAGGCGTCGGCCACCCCTCCACTTT. Amino acid sequence: CAKTRDRRRPPLHF.

The CDR3 here is CASRPTGGMEPQHF. The CDR3 bases are TGTGCCAGCAGGCCTACAGGGGGCATGGAGCCCCAGCATTTT. The genes are TRBV12-3 or TRBV12-4 and TRBJ1-5, with 9 bases matching TRBD1. This CDR3 is built from 14 residues. Trimming took 6 bases from V and 8 from J; bases not matched to a gene: 8.

The chain recombines TRBV20-1 with TRBJ2-7, with D perhaps being TRBD1 or TRBD2 (6 bases each). Germline CDR1 is DFQATT and CDR2 is SNEGSKA (reference sequence). V gave up 3 bases and J gave up 2 bases, with 17 bases separating them. The CDR3 covers 15 residues. CDR3 region: CSASGRLEGAYEQYF. The CDR3 bases are TGCAGTGCTAGCGGGAGACTTGAGGGGGCCTACGAGCAGTACTTC.

This clonotype was found a few times. The rearrangement links TRBV2 to TRBJ2-7; D may correspond to TRBD1 or TRBD2 (5 bases each). V was clipped by 4 bases and J by 2 bases, with 9 bases between them. The germline V gene has CDR1 SNHLY and CDR2 FYNNEI. There are 13 residues in the CDR3. The CDR3 DNA follows: TGTGCCAGCAGTGTAACGGGACCCTACGAGCAGTACTTC. Protein product: CASSVTGPYEQYF.

This clonotype was observed a few times. J is TRBJ2-7 and V is TRBV6-1, with TRBD1 matching over 10 bases. The germline V gene has CDR1 MNHNS and CDR2 SASEGT. The V segment lost 6 bases and the J segment 2 bases; nucleotides outside the gene matches: 7. This CDR3 has 15 amino acids. CDR3 amino acids: CASREPGTGAYEQYF. As DNA, the CDR3 is TGTGCCAGCAGAGAACCCGGGACAGGGGCCTACGAGCAGTACTTC.